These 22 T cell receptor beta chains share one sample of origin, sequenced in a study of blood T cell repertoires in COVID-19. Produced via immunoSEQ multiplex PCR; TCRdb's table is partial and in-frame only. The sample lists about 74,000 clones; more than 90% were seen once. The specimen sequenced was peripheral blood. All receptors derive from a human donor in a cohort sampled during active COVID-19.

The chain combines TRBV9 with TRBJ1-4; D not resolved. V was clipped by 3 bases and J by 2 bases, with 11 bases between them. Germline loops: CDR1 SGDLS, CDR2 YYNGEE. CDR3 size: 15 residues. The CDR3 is CASSGEGKTNEKLFF. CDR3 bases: TGTGCCAGCAGCGGAGAGGGTAAGACTAATGAAAAACTGTTTTTT.

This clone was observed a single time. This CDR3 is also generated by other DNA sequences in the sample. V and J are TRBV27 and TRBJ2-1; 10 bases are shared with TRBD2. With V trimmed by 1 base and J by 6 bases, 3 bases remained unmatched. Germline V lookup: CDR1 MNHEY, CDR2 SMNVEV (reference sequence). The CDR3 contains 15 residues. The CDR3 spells CASSLLAGGGNEQFF. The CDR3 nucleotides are TGTGCCAGCAGTTTATTAGCGGGAGGAGGCAATGAGCAGTTCTTC.

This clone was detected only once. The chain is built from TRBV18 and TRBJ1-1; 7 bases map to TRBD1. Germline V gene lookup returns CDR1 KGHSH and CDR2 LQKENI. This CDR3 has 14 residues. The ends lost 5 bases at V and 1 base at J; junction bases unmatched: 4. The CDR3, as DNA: TGTGCCAGCTCATTGGGGACAGAGAACACTGAAGCTTTCTTT. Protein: CASSLGTENTEAFF.

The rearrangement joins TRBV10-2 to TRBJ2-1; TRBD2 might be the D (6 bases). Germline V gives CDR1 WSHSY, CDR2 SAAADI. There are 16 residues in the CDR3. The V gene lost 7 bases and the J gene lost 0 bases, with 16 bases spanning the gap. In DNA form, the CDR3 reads TGCGCCAGCATCCCTGGGGCGGGGATCTCCTACAATGAGCAGTTCTTC. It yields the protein CASIPGAGISYNEQFF.

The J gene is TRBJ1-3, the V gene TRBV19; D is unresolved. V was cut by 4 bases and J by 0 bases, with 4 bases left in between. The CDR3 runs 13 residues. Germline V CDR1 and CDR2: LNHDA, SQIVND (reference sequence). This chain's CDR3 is CASSTGSGNTIYF. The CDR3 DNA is TGTGCCAGTAGTACCGGCTCTGGAAACACCATATATTTT.

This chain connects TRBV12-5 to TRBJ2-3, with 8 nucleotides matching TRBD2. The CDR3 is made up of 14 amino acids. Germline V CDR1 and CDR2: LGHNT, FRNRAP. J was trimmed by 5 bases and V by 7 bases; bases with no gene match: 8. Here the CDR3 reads CASAPAREGDTQYF. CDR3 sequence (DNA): TGTGCTAGTGCCCCGGCCCGGGAGGGAGATACGCAGTATTTT.

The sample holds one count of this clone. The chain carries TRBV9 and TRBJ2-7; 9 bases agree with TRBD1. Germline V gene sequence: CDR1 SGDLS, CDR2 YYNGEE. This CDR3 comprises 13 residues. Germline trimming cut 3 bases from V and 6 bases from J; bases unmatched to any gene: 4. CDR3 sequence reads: CASSATGGGEQYF. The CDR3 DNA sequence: TGTGCCAGCAGCGCCACAGGGGGCGGCGAGCAGTACTTC.

CDR3 loop: CASSKSRVSESYNSPLHF. For the CDR3, the DNA is TGTGCCAGCAGCAAGTCGAGGGTATCGGAATCCTATAATTCACCCCTCCACTTT. V and J are TRBV7-6 and TRBJ1-6, with unresolved D. In germline, CDR1 is SGHVS, CDR2 FNYEAQ. This CDR3 region has 18 residues. The germline V and J ends were trimmed by 5 bases and 1 base, with 18 bases remaining between them.

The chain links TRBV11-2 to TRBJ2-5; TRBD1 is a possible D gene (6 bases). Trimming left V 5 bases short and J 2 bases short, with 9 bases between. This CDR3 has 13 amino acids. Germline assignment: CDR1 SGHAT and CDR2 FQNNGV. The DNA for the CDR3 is TGTGCCAGCAGCCGACAGGTTCAAGAGACCCAGTACTTC. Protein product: CASSRQVQETQYF. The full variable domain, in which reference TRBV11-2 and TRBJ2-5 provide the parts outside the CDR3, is EAGVAQSPRYKIIEKRQSVAFWCNPISGHATLYWYQQILGQGPKLLIQFQNNGVVDDSQLPKDRFSAERLKGVDSTLKIQPAKLEDSAVYLCASSRQVQETQYFGPGTRLLVL.

The chain's CDR3 is CASSGRSGTSGSFTDTQYF. The CDR3 coding sequence is TGTGCCAGCAGTGGAAGGTCCGGGACTAGCGGGAGTTTCACAGATACGCAGTATTTT. The V and J genes are TRBV6-4 and TRBJ2-3, with 14 bases fitting TRBD2. V trimming: 4 bases; J trimming: 2 bases; junction bases outside the gene matches: 11. The CDR3 length is 19 residues. The germline gives CDR1 MRHNA, CDR2 SNTAGT.

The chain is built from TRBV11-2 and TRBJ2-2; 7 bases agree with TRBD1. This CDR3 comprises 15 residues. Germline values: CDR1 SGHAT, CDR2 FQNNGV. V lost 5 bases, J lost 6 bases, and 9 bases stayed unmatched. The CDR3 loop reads CASSTSDRAAGELFF. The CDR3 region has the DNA TGTGCCAGCAGCACGAGTGACAGGGCGGCCGGGGAGCTGTTTTTT.

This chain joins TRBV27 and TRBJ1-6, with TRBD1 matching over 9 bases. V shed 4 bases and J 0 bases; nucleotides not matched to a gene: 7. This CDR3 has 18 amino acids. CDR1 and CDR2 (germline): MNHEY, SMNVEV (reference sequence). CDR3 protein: CASSYRGPTSSYNSPLHF. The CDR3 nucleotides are TGTGCCAGCAGTTACAGGGGGCCTACGAGCTCCTATAATTCACCCCTCCACTTT.

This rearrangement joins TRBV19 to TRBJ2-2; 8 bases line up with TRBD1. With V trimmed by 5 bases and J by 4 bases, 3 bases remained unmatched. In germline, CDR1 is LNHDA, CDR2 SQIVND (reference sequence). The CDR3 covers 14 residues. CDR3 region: CASSVGTGTGELFF. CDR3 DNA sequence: TGTGCCAGTAGTGTCGGGACAGGCACCGGGGAGCTGTTTTTT.

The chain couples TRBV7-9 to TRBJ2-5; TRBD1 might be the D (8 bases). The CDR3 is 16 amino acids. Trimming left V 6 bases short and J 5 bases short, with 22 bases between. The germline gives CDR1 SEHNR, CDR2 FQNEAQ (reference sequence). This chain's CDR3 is CASSLTTGGVRETQYF. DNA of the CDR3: TGTGCCAGCAGTCTTACAACAGGGGGGGTTCGGGAGACCCAGTACTTC.

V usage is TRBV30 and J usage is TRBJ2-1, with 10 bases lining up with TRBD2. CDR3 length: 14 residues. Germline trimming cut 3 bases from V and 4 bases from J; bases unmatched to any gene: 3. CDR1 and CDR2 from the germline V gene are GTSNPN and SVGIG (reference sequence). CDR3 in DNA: TGTGCCTGGAGCGGGACTAGCGAGTACAATGAGCAGTTCTTC. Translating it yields CAWSGTSEYNEQFF.

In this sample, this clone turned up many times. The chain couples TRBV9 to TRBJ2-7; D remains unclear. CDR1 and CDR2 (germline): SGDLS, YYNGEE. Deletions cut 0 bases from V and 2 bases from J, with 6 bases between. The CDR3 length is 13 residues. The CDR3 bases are TGTGCCAGCAGCGTAGACAGTACCTACGAGCAGTACTTC. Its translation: CASSVDSTYEQYF.

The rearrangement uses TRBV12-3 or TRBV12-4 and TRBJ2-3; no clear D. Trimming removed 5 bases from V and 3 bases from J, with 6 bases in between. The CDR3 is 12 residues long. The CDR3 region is CASSLVTDTQYF. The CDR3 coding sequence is TGTGCCAGCAGTCTAGTAACAGATACGCAGTATTTT.

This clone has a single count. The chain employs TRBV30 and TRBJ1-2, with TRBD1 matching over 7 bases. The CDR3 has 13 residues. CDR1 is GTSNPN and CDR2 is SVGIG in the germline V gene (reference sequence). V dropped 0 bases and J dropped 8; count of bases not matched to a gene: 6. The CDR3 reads CAWSVNRGYGYTF. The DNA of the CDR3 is TGTGCCTGGAGTGTAAACAGGGGATACGGCTACACCTTC. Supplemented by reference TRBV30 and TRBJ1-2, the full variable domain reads SQTIHQWPATLVQPVGSPLSLECTVEGTSNPNLYWYRQAAGRGLQLLFYSVGIGQISSEVPQNLSASRPQDRQFILSSKKLLLSDSGFYLCAWSVNRGYGYTFGSGTRLTVV.

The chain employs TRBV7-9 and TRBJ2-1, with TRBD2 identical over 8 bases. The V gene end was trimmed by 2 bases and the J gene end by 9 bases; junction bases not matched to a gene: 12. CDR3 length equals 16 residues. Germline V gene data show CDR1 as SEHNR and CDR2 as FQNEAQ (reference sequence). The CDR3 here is CASSLLPGGPRAEQFF. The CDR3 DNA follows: TGTGCCAGCAGCTTACTACCGGGAGGGCCAAGGGCTGAGCAGTTCTTC.

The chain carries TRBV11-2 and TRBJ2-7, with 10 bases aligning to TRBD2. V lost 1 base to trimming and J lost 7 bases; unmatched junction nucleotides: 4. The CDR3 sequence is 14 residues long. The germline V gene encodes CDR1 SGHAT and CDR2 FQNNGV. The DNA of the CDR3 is TGTGCCAGCAGCTTAGTCCTAGCGGGAGTTGAGCAGTACTTC. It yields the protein CASSLVLAGVEQYF.

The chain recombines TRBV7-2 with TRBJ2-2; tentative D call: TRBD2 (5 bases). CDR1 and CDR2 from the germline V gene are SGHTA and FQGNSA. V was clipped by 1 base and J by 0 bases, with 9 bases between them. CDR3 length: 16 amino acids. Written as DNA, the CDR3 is TGTGCCAGCAGCTTAGGCGGGTCCGCGAACACCGGGGAGCTGTTTTTT. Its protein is CASSLGGSANTGELFF.

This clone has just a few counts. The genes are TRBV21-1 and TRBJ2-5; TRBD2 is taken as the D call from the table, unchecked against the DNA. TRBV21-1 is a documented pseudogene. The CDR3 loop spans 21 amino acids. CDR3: CASSKVRGTSGRATVEETQYF. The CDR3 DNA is TGTGCCAGCAGCAAAGTCAGAGGGACTAGCGGGAGGGCCACTGTCGAAGAGACCCAGTACTTC.